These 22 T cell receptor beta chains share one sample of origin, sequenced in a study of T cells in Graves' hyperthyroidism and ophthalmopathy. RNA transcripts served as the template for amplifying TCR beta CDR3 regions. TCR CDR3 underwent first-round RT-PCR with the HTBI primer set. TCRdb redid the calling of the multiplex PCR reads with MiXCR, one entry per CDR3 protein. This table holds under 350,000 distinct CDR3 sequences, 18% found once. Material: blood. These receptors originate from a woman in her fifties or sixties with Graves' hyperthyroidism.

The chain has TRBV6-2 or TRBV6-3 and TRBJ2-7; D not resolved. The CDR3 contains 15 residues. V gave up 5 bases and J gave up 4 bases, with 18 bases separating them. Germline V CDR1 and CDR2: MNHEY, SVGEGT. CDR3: CASSEDREPIYEQYF. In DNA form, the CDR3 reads TGTGCCAGCAGTGAGGATAGGGAACCGATTTACGAGCAGTACTTC.

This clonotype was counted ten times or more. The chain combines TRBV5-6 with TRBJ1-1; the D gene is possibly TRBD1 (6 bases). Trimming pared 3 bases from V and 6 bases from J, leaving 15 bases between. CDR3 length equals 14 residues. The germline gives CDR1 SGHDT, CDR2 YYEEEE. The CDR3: CASSSLPRGPEAFF. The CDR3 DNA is TGTGCCAGCAGCTCCCTTCCCAGGGGCCCTGAAGCTTTCTTT.

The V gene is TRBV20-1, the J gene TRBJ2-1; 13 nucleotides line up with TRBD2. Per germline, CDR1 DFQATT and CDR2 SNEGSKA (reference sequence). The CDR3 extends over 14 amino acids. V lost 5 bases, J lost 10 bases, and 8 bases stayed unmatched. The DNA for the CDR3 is TGCAGTGCTCCCGGGACTAGCGGGGTCCAGGAGCAGTTCTTC. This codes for CSAPGTSGVQEQFF.

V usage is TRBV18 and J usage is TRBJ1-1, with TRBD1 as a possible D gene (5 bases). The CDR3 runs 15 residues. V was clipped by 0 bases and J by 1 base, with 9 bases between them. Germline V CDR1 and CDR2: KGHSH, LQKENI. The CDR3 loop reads CASSPPPGGNTEAFF. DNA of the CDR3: TGTGCCAGCTCACCACCCCCGGGGGGGAACACTGAAGCTTTCTTT.

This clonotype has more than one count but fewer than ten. Written as DNA, the CDR3 is TGTGCCAGCAGCCCGAGACTAGCGGGCGCCTTGAACACCGGGGAGCTGTTTTTT. Amino acids: CASSPRLAGALNTGELFF. The V call is TRBV5-8, the J call TRBJ2-2, with 10 nucleotides matching TRBD2. The CDR3 runs to 18 residues. With 4 bases clipped from V and 1 base from J, the junction kept 10 bases outside the gene matches. Per germline, CDR1 SGHTS and CDR2 YDEGEE.

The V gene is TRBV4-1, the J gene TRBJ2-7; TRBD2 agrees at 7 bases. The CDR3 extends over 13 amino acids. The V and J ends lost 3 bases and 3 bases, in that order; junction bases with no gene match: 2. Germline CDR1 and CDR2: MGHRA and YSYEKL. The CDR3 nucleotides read TGCGCCAGCAGCCACCTAGCGGACTACGAGCAGTACTTC. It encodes CASSHLADYEQYF.

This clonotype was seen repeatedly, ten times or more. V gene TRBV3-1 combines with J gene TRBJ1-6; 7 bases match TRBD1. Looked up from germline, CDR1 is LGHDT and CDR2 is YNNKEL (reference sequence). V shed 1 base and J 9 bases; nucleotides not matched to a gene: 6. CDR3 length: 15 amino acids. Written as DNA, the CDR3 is TGTGCCAGCAGCCAAGGAATCCCAGGGGGTTCACCCCTCCACTTT. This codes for CASSQGIPGGSPLHF.

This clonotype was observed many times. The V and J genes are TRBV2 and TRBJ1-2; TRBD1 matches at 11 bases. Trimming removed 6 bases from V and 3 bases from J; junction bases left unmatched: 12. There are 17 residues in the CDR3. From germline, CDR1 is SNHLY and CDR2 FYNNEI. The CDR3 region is CASSEMDRGPWDYGYTF. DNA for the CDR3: TGTGCCAGCAGCGAAATGGACAGGGGGCCTTGGGACTATGGCTACACCTTC.

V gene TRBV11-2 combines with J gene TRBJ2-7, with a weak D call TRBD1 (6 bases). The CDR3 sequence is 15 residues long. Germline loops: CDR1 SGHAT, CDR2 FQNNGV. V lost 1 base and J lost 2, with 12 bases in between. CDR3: CASSLAQGPTYEQYF. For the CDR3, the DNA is TGTGCCAGCAGCTTAGCACAGGGCCCTACCTACGAGCAGTACTTC. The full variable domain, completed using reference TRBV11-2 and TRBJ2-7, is EAGVAQSPRYKIIEKRQSVAFWCNPISGHATLYWYQQILGQGPKLLIQFQNNGVVDDSQLPKDRFSAERLKGVDSTLKIQPAKLEDSAVYLCASSLAQGPTYEQYFGPGTRLTVT.

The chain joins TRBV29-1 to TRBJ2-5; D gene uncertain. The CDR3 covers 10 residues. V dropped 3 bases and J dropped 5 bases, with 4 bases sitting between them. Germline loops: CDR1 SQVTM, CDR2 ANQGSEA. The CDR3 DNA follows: TGCAGCGTTGAGGTTGAGACCCAGTACTTC. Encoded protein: CSVEVETQYF.

The DNA for the CDR3 is TGTGCCAGCAGCTTAGTCGGACAAATCAACACTGAAGCTTTCTTT. Translation: CASSLVGQINTEAFF. The J gene is TRBJ1-1, the V gene TRBV13; D is possibly TRBD1 (5 bases). The CDR3 loop spans 15 amino acids. The V end lost 1 base, the J end lost 2 bases, and 11 bases lay between the germline ends. Germline lookup yields CDR1 PRHDT and CDR2 FYEKMQ (reference sequence).

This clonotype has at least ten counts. For the CDR3, the DNA is TGTGCCAGCAGTGAACAGGGAGCCGGATCGACGCCCCAGCATTTT. It encodes CASSEQGAGSTPQHF. The J gene is TRBJ1-5, the V gene TRBV6-1; TRBD1 might be the D (5 bases). V gave up 2 bases and J gave up 9 bases, with 17 bases separating them. Germline-derived CDR1 and CDR2 are MNHNS and SASEGT. The CDR3 runs 15 residues.

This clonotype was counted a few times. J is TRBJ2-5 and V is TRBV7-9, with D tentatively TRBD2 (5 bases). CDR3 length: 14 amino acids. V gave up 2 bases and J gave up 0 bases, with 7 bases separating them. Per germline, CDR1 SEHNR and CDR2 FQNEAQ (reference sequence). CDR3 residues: CASSLRENQETQYF. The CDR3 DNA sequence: TGTGCCAGCAGCTTAAGGGAGAACCAAGAGACCCAGTACTTC.

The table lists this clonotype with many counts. This chain's CDR3 is CASSPGSPETQYF. The CDR3 coding sequence is TGCGCCAGCAGCCCTGGGAGTCCAGAGACCCAGTACTTC. V and J are TRBV5-1 and TRBJ2-5, with D perhaps TRBD2 (5 bases). V shed 4 bases and J shed 4 bases, with 11 bases lying between them. Germline CDR1 is SGHRS and CDR2 is YFSETQ. This CDR3 has 13 amino acids.

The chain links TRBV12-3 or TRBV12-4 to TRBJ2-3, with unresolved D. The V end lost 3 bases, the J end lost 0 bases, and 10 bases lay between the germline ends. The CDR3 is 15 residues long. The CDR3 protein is CASSFGISSTDTQYF. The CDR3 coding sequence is TGTGCCAGCAGTTTCGGTATATCTAGCACAGATACGCAGTATTTT.

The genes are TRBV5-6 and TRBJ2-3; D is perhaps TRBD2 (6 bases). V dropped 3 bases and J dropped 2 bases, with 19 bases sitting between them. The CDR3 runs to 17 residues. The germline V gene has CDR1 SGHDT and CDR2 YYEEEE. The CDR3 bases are TGTGCCAGCAGCTCACGCGGCTGGGGGACTTACACAGATACGCAGTATTTT. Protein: CASSSRGWGTYTDTQYF.

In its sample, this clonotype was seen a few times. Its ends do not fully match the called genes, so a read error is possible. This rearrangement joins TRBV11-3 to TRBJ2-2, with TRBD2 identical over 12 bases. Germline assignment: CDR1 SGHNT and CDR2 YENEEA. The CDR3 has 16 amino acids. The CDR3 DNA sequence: TGTGCCAGCAGCTCGCGGACTAGCGGGAACGCCGGGGAGCTGTTTTTT. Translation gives CASSSRTSGNAGELFF.

The DNA for the CDR3 is TGTGCCAGCAGCGAGGGGGTCGAATATGGCTACACCTTC. This codes for CASSEGVEYGYTF. This chain uses TRBV9 with TRBJ1-2; weak D call: TRBD1 (6 bases). CDR1 and CDR2 from the germline V gene are SGDLS and YYNGEE. Trimming left V 3 bases short and J 5 bases short, with 11 bases between. The CDR3 length is 13 residues.

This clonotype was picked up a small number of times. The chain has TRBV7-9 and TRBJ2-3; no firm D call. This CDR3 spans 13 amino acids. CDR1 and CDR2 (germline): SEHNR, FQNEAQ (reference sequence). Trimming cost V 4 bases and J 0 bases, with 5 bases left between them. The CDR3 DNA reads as TGTGCCAGCAGCTATCCTAGCACAGATACGCAGTATTTT. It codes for CASSYPSTDTQYF.

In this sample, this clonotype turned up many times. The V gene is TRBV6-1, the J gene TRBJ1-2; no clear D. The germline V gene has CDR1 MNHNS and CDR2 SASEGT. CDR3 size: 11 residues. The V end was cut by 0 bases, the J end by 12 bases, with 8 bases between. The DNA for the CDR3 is TGTGCCAGCAGTGAAGCGCTTCAGCACACCTTC. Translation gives CASSEALQHTF.

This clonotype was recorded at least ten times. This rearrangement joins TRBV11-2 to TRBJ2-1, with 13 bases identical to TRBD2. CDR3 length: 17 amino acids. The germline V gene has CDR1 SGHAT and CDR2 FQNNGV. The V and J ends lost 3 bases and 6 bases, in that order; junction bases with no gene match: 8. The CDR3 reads CASSFQLAGGPPNEQFF. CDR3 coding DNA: TGTGCCAGCAGCTTTCAACTAGCGGGAGGGCCCCCCAATGAGCAGTTCTTC.

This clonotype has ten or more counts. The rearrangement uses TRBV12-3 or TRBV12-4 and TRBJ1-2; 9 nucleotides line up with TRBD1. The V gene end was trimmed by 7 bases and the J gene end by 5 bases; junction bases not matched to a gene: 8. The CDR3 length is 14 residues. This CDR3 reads CASKRQGGRYGYTF. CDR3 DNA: TGTGCCAGCAAGAGACAGGGGGGGAGGTATGGCTACACCTTC.